The rows below give T cell receptor beta chains drawn from one sample of a study of cytomegalovirus exposure and HLA in healthy donors. Sequenced by immunoSEQ multiplex PCR; TCRdb stores in-frame clones only, minus some. This sample has roughly 93,000 clones, with 65% to 80% found just once. Material for sequencing was PBMCs. The receptors stem from a man aged 35-49 years in good health and CMV-seronegative. Each CDR3 is given with its conserved first and last residue. Each record gives: clone size, J gene, D gene, V gene, CDR3 protein, CDR3 DNA. A D gene is named only where the DNA matches it firmly. A row's size may be missing; if present it is once, few, many or a size class.

- | TRBJ2-7 | TRBD1 | TRBV6-5 | CASSYRGHEQYF | TGTGCCAGCAGTTATAGGGGGCACGAGCAGTACTTC
- | TRBJ1-5 | TRBD1 | TRBV6-1 | CASTRDRGLNQPQHF | TGTGCCAGCACTAGGGACAGGGGGCTCAATCAGCCCCAGCATTTT
- | TRBJ2-7 | - | TRBV5-6 | CASSVSYEQYF | TGTGCCAGCAGCGTCTCCTACGAGCAGTACTTC
- | TRBJ2-7 | - | TRBV11-2 | CASSRWRGQSYEQYF | TGTGCCAGCAGCCGCTGGAGGGGGCAGTCCTACGAGCAGTACTTC
- | TRBJ1-5 | - | TRBV6-5 | CASSARAISNQPQHF | TGTGCCAGCAGTGCCAGGGCAATTAGCAATCAGCCCCAGCATTTT
- | TRBJ1-1 | - | TRBV2 | CASRQGFGTEAFF | TGTGCCAGCAGACAGGGTTTTGGCACTGAAGCTTTCTTT
- | TRBJ1-1 | - | TRBV7-3 | CASSLGGGVGEAFF | TGTGCCAGCAGCTTAGGTGGCGGGGTCGGGGAAGCTTTCTTT
- | TRBJ2-7 | TRBD2 | TRBV19 | CASSPGLGASYEQYF | TGTGCCAGTAGTCCTGGACTAGGGGCGTCCTACGAGCAGTACTTC
- | TRBJ1-5 | TRBD1 | TRBV2 | CASILDRERQPQHF | TGTGCCAGCATATTGGACAGGGAGCGCCAGCCCCAGCATTTT
- | TRBJ1-1 | TRBD1 | TRBV18 | CASSHTGGAFF | TGTGCCAGCTCACATACAGGGGGAGCTTTCTTT
medium-sized | TRBJ2-1 | TRBD2 | TRBV27 | CASRLAGGLNEQFF | TGTGCCAGCAGGCTAGCGGGGGGGTTGAATGAGCAGTTCTTC
- | TRBJ2-3 | TRBD2 | TRBV4-2 | CASSHELRGGGDTQYF | TGTGCCAGCAGCCATGAGTTGCGGGGGGGCGGCGATACGCAGTATTTT
- | TRBJ1-2 | TRBD1 | TRBV6-5 | CASSRWDSLAYGYTF | TGTGCCAGCAGTCGCTGGGACAGTCTAGCCTATGGCTACACCTTC
- | TRBJ1-1 | - | TRBV6-6 | CASSYAGFTYEAFF | TGTGCCAGCAGTTACGCGGGGTTCACATATGAAGCTTTCTTT